This T cell receptor beta chain was captured by sequencing in a study of control samples from healthy donors and cancer patients. Clones were read by immunoSEQ multiplex PCR, and TCRdb kept only the in-frame ones, dropping some. This table has 100,000 to 150,000 clones, roughly 92% appearing once. The V end lost 6 bases, the J end lost 5 bases, and 18 bases lay between the germline ends. The CDR3 contains 15 residues. Germline V lookup: CDR1 MNHEY, CDR2 SVGAGI. The V gene is TRBV6-5, the J gene TRBJ2-3, with D hard to call. Sequenced sample: blood. This clonotype was sampled from a man aged 18 to 29 in good health. The CDR3 region is CASSYQPGQIDTQYF. The CDR3 coding sequence is TGTGCCAGCAGCTATCAACCTGGGCAAATAGATACGCAGTATTTT.